The TCR beta chain described here comes from a study of metastatic and nonmetastatic thyroid tumors. Background on the study: It was across blood and tumor or nodule tissue from malignant and benign thyroid patients that repertoires were compared.

This clone was seen at least ten times. What it recognizes is unknown. None of the patients had undergone any treatment ahead of thyroid surgery. Methods used by the authors: Differences in CDR3 between clinicopathological groups were drawn on to build a classifier intended to discriminate distant-metastatic papillary thyroid cancer patients. TCRdb reassembled clones from the PCR reads with MiXCR. These V and J calls derive from TCRdb rather than the authors' analysis. The table shows tens of thousands of clones, with 23% occurring only once. Points from the study as a whole: A significant increase in TCR beta diversity was reportedly seen in malignant thyroid tumors relative to benign nodules, in blood and tumor.

The length of the CDR3 is 12 residues. Trimming at V came to 5 bases and at J to 7 bases, leaving 3 bases not matched to a gene. Germline V lookup: CDR1 DFQATT, CDR2 SNEGSKA (reference sequence). Sample: blood. This TCR was recovered from a male donor with papillary thyroid cancer or a benign thyroid nodule (not recorded which). Some clones in this sample may be carry-over from other donors' samples. This chain links TRBV20-1 with TRBJ2-4; TRBD1 matches 9 bases. CDR3 loop: CSAWDRVNIQYF. The DNA of the CDR3 is TGCAGTGCTTGGGACAGGGTTAACATTCAGTACTTC.